This T cell receptor beta chain was captured by sequencing in a study of early T cells in non-severe SARS-CoV-2 infection. At the level of the study: Sequenced material consisted of bulk RNA (from unsorted whole blood), and chains were unpaired.

Trimming pared 6 bases from V and 7 bases from J, leaving 24 bases between. This CDR3 has 16 amino acids. Study-level findings and limits: Using VDJdb, the matching emphasized anti-spike CD8 responses while missing private and CD4 specificities.

This clonotype has ten or more counts. Its cognate antigen is unknown. cDNA molecules, individually, were tagged with unique molecular identifiers. TCRdb re-derived calls from the 5' RACE reads in MiXCR, one entry per CDR3 protein. Of tens of thousands of distinct CDR3 sequences listed, 5.8% are singletons. The genes are TRBV12-3 or TRBV12-4 and TRBJ1-1, with D possibly being TRBD1 (5 bases). Sequencing was carried out using whole blood. The sequence came from an adult who was a healthcare worker with PCR-confirmed SARS-CoV-2 infection or an uninfected control (not recorded which). The CDR3 spells CASRRGTGLFLIEAFF. The CDR3 DNA reads as TGTGCCAGCAGGCGGGGGACGGGTCTATTTCTTATTGAAGCTTTCTTT.